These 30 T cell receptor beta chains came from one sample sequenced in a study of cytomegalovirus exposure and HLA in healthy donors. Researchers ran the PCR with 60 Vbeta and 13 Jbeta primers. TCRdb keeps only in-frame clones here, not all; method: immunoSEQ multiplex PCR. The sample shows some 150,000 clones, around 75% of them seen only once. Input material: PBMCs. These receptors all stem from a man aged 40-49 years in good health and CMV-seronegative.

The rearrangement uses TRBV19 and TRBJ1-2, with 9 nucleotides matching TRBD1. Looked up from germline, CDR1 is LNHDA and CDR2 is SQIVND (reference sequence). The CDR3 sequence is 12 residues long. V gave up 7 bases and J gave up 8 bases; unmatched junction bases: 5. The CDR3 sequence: CASTQGASGYTF. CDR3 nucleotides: TGTGCCAGTACACAGGGGGCTTCCGGCTACACCTTC.

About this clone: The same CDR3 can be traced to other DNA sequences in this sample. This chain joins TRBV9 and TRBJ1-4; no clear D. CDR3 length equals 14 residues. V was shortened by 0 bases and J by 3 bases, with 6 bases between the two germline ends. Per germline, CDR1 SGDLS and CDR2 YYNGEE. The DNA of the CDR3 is TGTGCCAGCAGCGTAGGGCAGGCTAATGAAAAACTGTTTTTT. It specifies CASSVGQANEKLFF.

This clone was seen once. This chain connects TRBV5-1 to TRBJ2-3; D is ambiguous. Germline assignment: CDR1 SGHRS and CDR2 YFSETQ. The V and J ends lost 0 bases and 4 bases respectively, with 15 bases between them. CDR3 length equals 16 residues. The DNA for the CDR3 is TGCGCCAGCAGCTTGGAGCCTCTAGTAGTGCCAGATACGCAGTATTTT. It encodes CASSLEPLVVPDTQYF.

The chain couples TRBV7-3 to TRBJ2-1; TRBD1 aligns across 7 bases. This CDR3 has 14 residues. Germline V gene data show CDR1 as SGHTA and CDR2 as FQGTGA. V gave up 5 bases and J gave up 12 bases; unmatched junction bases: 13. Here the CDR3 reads CASSPQGPGRVQFF. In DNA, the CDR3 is TGTGCCAGCAGCCCACAGGGGCCCGGGCGGGTGCAGTTCTTC.

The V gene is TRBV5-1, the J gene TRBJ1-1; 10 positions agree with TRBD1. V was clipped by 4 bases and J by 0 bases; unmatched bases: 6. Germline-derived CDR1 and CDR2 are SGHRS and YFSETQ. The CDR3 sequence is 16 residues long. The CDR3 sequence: CASSLGTGELNTEAFF. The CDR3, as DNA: TGCGCCAGCAGCCTCGGGACAGGGGAATTGAACACTGAAGCTTTCTTT.

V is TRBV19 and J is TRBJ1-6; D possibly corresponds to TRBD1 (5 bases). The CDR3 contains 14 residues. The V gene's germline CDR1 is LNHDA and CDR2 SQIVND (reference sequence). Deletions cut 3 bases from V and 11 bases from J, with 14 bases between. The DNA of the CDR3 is TGTGCCAGTAGTATTCGTCCCGGGGGAGCACCCCTCCACTTT. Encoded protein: CASSIRPGGAPLHF.

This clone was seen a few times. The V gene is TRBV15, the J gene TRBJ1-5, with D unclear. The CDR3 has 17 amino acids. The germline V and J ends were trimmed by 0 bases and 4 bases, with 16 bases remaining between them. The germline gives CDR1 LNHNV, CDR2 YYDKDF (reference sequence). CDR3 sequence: CATSREPGSSGNQPQHF. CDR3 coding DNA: TGTGCCACCAGCAGAGAACCGGGATCCTCGGGTAATCAGCCCCAGCATTTT. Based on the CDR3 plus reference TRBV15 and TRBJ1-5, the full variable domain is DAMVIQNPRYQVTQFGKPVTLSCSQTLNHNVMYWYQQKSSQAPKLLFHYYDKDFNNEADTPDNFQSRRPNTSFCFLDIRSPGLGDTAMYLCATSREPGSSGNQPQHFGDGTRLSIL.

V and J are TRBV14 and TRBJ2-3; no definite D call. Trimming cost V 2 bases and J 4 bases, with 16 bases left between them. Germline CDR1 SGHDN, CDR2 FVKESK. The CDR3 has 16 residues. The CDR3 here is CASSQLDWSSADTQYF. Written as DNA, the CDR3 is TGTGCCAGCAGCCAATTAGACTGGTCGAGTGCAGATACGCAGTATTTT.

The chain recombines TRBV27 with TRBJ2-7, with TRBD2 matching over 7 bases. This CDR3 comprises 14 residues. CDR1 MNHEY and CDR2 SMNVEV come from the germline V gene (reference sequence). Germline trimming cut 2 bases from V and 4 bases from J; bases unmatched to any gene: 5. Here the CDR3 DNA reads TGTGCCAGCAGTTTAAGTCTAGCGGTATACGAGCAGTACTTC. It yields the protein CASSLSLAVYEQYF.

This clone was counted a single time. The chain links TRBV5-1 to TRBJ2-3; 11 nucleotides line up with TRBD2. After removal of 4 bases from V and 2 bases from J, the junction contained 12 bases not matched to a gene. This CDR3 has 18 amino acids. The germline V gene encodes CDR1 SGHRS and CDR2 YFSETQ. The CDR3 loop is CASSRAPSGGTFTDTQYF. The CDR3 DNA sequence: TGCGCCAGCAGCCGGGCCCCTAGCGGGGGGACTTTCACAGATACGCAGTATTTT.

DNA of the CDR3: TGTGCCAGCAGAAAGGTCACCGGGACAGTCTGCGAGCAGTACTTC. Translating gives CASRKVTGTVCEQYF. V and J are TRBV11-2 and TRBJ2-7; 7 positions match TRBD1. The CDR3 covers 15 residues. Germline V gene lookup returns CDR1 SGHAT and CDR2 FQNNGV. V lost 6 bases to trimming and J lost 6 bases; unmatched junction nucleotides: 14.

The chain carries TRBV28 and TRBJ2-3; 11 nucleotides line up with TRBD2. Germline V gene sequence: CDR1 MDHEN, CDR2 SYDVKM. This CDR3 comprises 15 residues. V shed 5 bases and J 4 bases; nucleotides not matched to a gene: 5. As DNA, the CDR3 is TGTGCCAGCAGTGGCCCGGGACTAGCGGCAGATACGCAGTATTTT. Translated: CASSGPGLAADTQYF.

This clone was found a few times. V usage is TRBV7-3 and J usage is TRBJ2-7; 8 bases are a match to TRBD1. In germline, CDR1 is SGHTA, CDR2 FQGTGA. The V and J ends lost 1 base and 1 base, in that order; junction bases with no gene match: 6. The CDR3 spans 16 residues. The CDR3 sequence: CASSLNGGTGSYEQYF. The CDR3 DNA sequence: TGTGCCAGCAGCTTAAATGGCGGGACAGGTTCCTACGAGCAGTACTTC.

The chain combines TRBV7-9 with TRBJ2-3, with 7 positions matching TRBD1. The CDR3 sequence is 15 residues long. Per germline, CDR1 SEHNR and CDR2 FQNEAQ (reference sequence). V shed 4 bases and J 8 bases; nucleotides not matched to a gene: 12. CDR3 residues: CASSYPGQLAGTQYF. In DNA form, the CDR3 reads TGTGCCAGCAGCTACCCGGGACAGCTCGCGGGTACGCAGTATTTT.

CDR3 in amino acids: CASSLLQSASYEQYF. The CDR3 nucleotides read TGTGCCAGCAGCTTATTACAGTCCGCCTCCTACGAGCAGTACTTC. The V gene is TRBV7-9, the J gene TRBJ2-7; D gene uncertain. Germline CDR1 SEHNR, CDR2 FQNEAQ (reference sequence). The CDR3 is 15 amino acids. V was trimmed by 2 bases and J by 0 bases, leaving 11 bases between them.

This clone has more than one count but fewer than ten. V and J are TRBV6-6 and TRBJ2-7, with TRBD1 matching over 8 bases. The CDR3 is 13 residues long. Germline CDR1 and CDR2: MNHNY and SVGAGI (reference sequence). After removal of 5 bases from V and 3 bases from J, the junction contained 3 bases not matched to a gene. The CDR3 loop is CASSQGAVYEQYF. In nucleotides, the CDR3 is TGTGCCAGCAGTCAGGGGGCAGTCTACGAGCAGTACTTC.

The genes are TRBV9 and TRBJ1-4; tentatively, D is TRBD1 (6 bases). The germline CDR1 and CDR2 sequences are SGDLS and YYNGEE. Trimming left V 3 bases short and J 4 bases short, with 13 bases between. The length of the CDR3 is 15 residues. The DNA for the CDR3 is TGTGCCAGCAGCGCCTCAGGGGTTGTTAATGAAAAACTGTTTTTT. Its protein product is CASSASGVVNEKLFF.

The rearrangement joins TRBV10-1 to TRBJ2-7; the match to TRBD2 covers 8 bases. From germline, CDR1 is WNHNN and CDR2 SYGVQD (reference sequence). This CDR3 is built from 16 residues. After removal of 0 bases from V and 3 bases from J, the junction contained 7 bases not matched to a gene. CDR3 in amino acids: CASSESGRGGLYEQYF. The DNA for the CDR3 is TGCGCCAGCAGTGAGTCGGGTCGGGGGGGCCTCTACGAGCAGTACTTC.

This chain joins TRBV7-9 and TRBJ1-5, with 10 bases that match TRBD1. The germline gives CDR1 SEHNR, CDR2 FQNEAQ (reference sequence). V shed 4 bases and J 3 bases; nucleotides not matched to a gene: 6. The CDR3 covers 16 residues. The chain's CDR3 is CASSSGTGANNQPQHF. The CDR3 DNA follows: TGTGCCAGCAGCTCCGGGACAGGGGCTAACAATCAGCCCCAGCATTTT.

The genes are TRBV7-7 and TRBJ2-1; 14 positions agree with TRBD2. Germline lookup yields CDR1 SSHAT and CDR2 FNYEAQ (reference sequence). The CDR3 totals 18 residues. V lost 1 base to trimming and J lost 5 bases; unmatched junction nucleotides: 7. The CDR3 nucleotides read TGTGCCAGCAGCTTAGGACTAGCGGGGGGGCCCTTCGACAATGAGCAGTTCTTC. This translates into CASSLGLAGGPFDNEQFF. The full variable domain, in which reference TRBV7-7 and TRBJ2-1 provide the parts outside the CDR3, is GAGVSQSPRYKVTKRGQDVTLRCDPISSHATLYWYQQALGQGPEFLTYFNYEAQPDKSGLPSDRFSAERPEGSISTLTIQRTEQRDSAMYRCASSLGLAGGPFDNEQFFGPGTRLTVL.

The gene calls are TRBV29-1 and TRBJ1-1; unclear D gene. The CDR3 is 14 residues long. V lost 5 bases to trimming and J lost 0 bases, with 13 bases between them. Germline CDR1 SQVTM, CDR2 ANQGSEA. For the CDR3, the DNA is TGCAGCGTTACCTCCTCCGGGATGAACACTGAAGCTTTCTTT. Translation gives CSVTSSGMNTEAFF.

CDR3 residues: CASSLTGPNYGYTF. Here the CDR3 DNA reads TGTGCCAGCAGTTTAACAGGGCCTAACTATGGCTACACCTTC. This chain links TRBV28 with TRBJ1-2, with TRBD1 as a possible D gene (6 bases). This CDR3 contains 14 residues. Germline V lookup: CDR1 MDHEN, CDR2 SYDVKM. With 2 bases removed from V and 0 bases from J, the gap between germline ends came to 7 bases.

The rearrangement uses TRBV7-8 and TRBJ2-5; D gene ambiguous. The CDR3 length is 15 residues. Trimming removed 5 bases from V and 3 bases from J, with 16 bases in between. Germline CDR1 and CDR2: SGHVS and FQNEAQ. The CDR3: CASSPPEAPKETQYF. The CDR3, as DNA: TGTGCCAGCAGCCCACCCGAAGCACCGAAAGAGACCCAGTACTTC.

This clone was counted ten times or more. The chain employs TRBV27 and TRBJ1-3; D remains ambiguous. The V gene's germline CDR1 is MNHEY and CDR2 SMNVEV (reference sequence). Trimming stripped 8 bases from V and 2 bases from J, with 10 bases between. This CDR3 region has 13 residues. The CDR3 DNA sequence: TGTGCCAGCGGCCAGGCAGCTGGAAACACCATATATTTT. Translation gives CASGQAAGNTIYF.

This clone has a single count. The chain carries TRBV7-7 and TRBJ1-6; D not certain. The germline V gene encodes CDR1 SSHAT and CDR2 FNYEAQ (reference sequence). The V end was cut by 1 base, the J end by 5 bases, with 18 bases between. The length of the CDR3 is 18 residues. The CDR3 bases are TGTGCCAGCAGCTTAGTTTCTGACGGGGTGTTTAATAATTCACCCCTCCACTTT. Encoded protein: CASSLVSDGVFNNSPLHF.

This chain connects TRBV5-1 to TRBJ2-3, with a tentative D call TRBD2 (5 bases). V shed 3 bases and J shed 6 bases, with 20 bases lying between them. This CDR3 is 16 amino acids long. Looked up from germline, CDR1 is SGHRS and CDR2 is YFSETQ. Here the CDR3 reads CASSWAGGSHGDTQYF. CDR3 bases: TGCGCCAGCAGCTGGGCCGGCGGGTCCCATGGGGATACGCAGTATTTT.

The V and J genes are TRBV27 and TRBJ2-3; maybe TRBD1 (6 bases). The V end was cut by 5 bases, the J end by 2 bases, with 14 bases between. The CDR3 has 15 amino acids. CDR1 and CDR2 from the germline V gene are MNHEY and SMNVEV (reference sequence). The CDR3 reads CASSPWGLNTDTQYF. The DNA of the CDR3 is TGTGCCAGCAGTCCCTGGGGGCTCAACACAGATACGCAGTATTTT.

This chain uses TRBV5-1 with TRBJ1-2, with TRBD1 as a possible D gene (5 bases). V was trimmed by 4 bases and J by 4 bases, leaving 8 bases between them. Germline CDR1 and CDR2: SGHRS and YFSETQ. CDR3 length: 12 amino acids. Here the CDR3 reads CASSPGLYGYTF. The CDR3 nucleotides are TGCGCCAGCAGCCCGGGACTCTATGGCTACACCTTC.

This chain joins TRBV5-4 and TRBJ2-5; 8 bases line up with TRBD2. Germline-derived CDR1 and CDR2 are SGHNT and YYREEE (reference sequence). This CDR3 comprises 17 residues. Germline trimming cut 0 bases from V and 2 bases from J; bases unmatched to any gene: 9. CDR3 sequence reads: CASSLGLAGVGQETQYF. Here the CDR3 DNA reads TGTGCCAGCAGCTTGGGGCTAGCGGGCGTGGGGCAAGAGACCCAGTACTTC.

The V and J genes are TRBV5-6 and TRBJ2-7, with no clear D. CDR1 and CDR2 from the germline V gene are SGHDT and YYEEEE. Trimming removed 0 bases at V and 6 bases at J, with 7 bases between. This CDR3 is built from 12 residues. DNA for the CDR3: TGTGCCAGCAGCTTGGGTCAGTGCGAGCAGTACTTC. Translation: CASSLGQCEQYF.